Listed below are T cell receptor beta chains from one sample, sequenced in a study of early T cells in non-severe SARS-CoV-2 infection. TCRdb itself ran the 5' RACE reads through MiXCR, one entry per CDR3 protein. The data contain roughly 27,000 distinct CDR3 sequences, 8.5% to 10% of them singletons. The sequencing sample was made of whole blood. These receptor sequences come from an adult who was a healthcare worker with PCR-confirmed SARS-CoV-2 infection or an uninfected control (not recorded which). Each CDR3 is given with its conserved first and last residue. Fields, in order: D gene, J gene, clone size, V gene, CDR3 protein, CDR3 DNA. D genes are given only for firm matches. Clone size is not always given. Where it is, it says once, few, many or a class for expanded clones.

d_call: .
j_call: TRBJ1-6
clone_size: few
v_call: TRBV6-5
cdr3_aa: CASSSAYNSPLHF
cdr3_nt: TGTGCCAGCAGTTCGGCTTACAATTCACCCCTCCACTTT

d_call: .
j_call: TRBJ1-1
clone_size: .
v_call: TRBV20-1
cdr3_aa: CSGETVLGSEAFF
cdr3_nt: TGCAGTGGAGAGACAGTCCTTGGATCTGAAGCTTTCTTT

d_call: .
j_call: TRBJ2-7
clone_size: many
v_call: TRBV7-6
cdr3_aa: CASSFGVLNSYEQYF
cdr3_nt: TGTGCCAGCAGCTTTGGCGTCCTAAACAGCTACGAGCAGTACTTC

d_call: .
j_call: TRBJ1-1
clone_size: many
v_call: TRBV10-3
cdr3_aa: CAISDITRGTEAFF
cdr3_nt: TGTGCCATCAGTGACATCACCCGGGGCACTGAAGCTTTCTTT

d_call: TRBD2
j_call: TRBJ2-3
clone_size: few
v_call: TRBV5-1
cdr3_aa: CASGPSSGGPTDTQYF
cdr3_nt: TGCGCCAGCGGACCCTCTAGCGGGGGGCCGACAGATACGCAGTATTTT

d_call: .
j_call: TRBJ2-1
clone_size: many
v_call: TRBV7-2
cdr3_aa: CASSFFQADNEQFF
cdr3_nt: TGTGCCAGCAGCTTTTTCCAGGCGGACAATGAGCAGTTCTTC

d_call: .
j_call: TRBJ2-1
clone_size: many
v_call: TRBV30
cdr3_aa: CAWSPGGQYNEQFF
cdr3_nt: TGTGCCTGGAGTCCGGGGGGACAATACAATGAGCAGTTCTTC

d_call: TRBD1
j_call: TRBJ2-7
clone_size: .
v_call: TRBV20-1
cdr3_aa: CSASGSGTGFYEQYF
cdr3_nt: TGCAGTGCTAGTGGGTCCGGGACAGGGTTCTACGAGCAGTACTTC

d_call: .
j_call: TRBJ2-1
clone_size: few
v_call: TRBV6-2/TRBV6-3
cdr3_aa: CASRRGPWGAFF
cdr3_nt: TGTGCCAGCAGACGCGGACCCTGGGGGGCGTTCTTC

d_call: .
j_call: TRBJ1-4
clone_size: few
v_call: TRBV30
cdr3_aa: CAWSPRYEKLFF
cdr3_nt: TGTGCCTGGAGTCCCCGTTACGAAAAACTGTTTTTT

d_call: .
j_call: TRBJ2-5
clone_size: many
v_call: TRBV7-3
cdr3_aa: CASSRPGRTHFGDPSEETQYF
cdr3_nt: TGTGCCAGCAGCCGTCCAGGCCGCACACACTTTGGGGATCCTTCAGAAGAGACCCAGTACTTC

d_call: .
j_call: TRBJ1-2
clone_size: many
v_call: TRBV29-1
cdr3_aa: CSVAGNYGYTF
cdr3_nt: TGCAGCGTTGCGGGGAACTATGGCTACACCTTC

d_call: .
j_call: TRBJ1-2
clone_size: many
v_call: TRBV27
cdr3_aa: CASSLNSLYGYTF
cdr3_nt: TGTGCCAGCAGTTTAAACAGCTTGTATGGCTACACCTTC

d_call: TRBD2
j_call: TRBJ2-7
clone_size: .
v_call: TRBV9
cdr3_aa: CASSALAGDYEQYF
cdr3_nt: TGTGCCAGCAGTGCGCTAGCGGGGGACTACGAGCAGTACTTC

d_call: .
j_call: TRBJ2-2
clone_size: few
v_call: TRBV7-2
cdr3_aa: CASRRNWRTGELFF
cdr3_nt: TGTGCCAGCAGAAGAAATTGGCGCACCGGGGAGCTGTTTTTT

d_call: TRBD1
j_call: TRBJ2-5
clone_size: few
v_call: TRBV7-7
cdr3_aa: CASSRSGTGVGETQYF
cdr3_nt: TGTGCCAGCAGCAGATCCGGGACAGGGGTCGGGGAGACCCAGTACTTC

d_call: .
j_call: TRBJ2-5
clone_size: many
v_call: TRBV20-1
cdr3_aa: CSASQETQYF
cdr3_nt: TGCAGTGCTAGCCAAGAGACCCAGTACTTC

d_call: TRBD1
j_call: TRBJ2-1
clone_size: .
v_call: TRBV5-1
cdr3_aa: CASNSGTAFSYNEQFF
cdr3_nt: TGCGCCAGCAACTCCGGGACAGCATTCTCCTACAATGAGCAGTTCTTC

d_call: TRBD2
j_call: TRBJ2-1
clone_size: many
v_call: TRBV11-3
cdr3_aa: CASSYSGESYNEQFF
cdr3_nt: TGTGCCAGCAGCTATAGCGGGGAGTCCTACAATGAGCAGTTCTTC

d_call: TRBD1
j_call: TRBJ1-2
clone_size: .
v_call: TRBV10-3
cdr3_aa: CAISSTGSTGYGYTF
cdr3_nt: TGTGCCATCAGTTCGACAGGGTCTACCGGCTATGGCTACACCTTC

d_call: TRBD2
j_call: TRBJ2-3
clone_size: many
v_call: TRBV5-6
cdr3_aa: CASSLVLAGAKVQMTDTQYF
cdr3_nt: TGTGCCAGCAGCTTGGTATTAGCGGGGGCCAAAGTTCAAATGACAGATACGCAGTATTTT

d_call: .
j_call: TRBJ2-1
clone_size: .
v_call: TRBV7-7
cdr3_aa: CASSLDAGRAYNEQFF
cdr3_nt: TGTGCTAGCAGCTTAGATGCGGGGCGTGCCTACAATGAGCAGTTCTTC

d_call: .
j_call: TRBJ2-2
clone_size: many
v_call: TRBV6-2/TRBV6-3
cdr3_aa: CASSYSRETGELFF
cdr3_nt: TGTGCCAGCAGTTACTCGAGAGAAACCGGGGAGCTGTTTTTT

d_call: .
j_call: TRBJ1-1
clone_size: .
v_call: TRBV7-9
cdr3_aa: CASSLSQGILAFF
cdr3_nt: TGTGCCAGCAGCTTATCCCAGGGGATTTTGGCTTTCTTT

d_call: TRBD2
j_call: TRBJ2-5
clone_size: many
v_call: TRBV5-1
cdr3_aa: CASRSSAGGPETQYF
cdr3_nt: TGCGCCAGCAGAAGTTCAGCGGGGGGGCCAGAGACCCAGTACTTC

d_call: .
j_call: TRBJ2-7
clone_size: .
v_call: TRBV30
cdr3_aa: CAWRPLDSYEQYF
cdr3_nt: TGTGCCTGGAGACCCCTGGACTCTTACGAGCAGTACTTC

d_call: TRBD1
j_call: TRBJ1-1
clone_size: many
v_call: TRBV5-5
cdr3_aa: CASSYGRTGLTEAFF
cdr3_nt: TGTGCCAGCAGTTACGGCCGGACAGGGCTTACTGAAGCTTTCTTT

d_call: TRBD1
j_call: TRBJ1-4
clone_size: many
v_call: TRBV7-9
cdr3_aa: CASSFGQGAEKLFF
cdr3_nt: TGTGCCAGCAGCTTTGGACAGGGCGCTGAAAAACTGTTTTTT

d_call: .
j_call: TRBJ2-2
clone_size: many
v_call: TRBV7-9
cdr3_aa: CASSRSGGPNTGELFF
cdr3_nt: TGTGCCAGCTCCCGAAGCGGAGGACCCAACACCGGGGAGCTGTTTTTT

d_call: .
j_call: TRBJ2-6
clone_size: many
v_call: TRBV7-6
cdr3_aa: CASSATFSGANVLTF
cdr3_nt: TGTGCCAGCAGCGCGACCTTCTCTGGGGCCAACGTCCTGACTTTC

d_call: .
j_call: TRBJ2-3
clone_size: many
v_call: TRBV12-3/TRBV12-4
cdr3_aa: CASSLTLGVSTDTQYF
cdr3_nt: TGTGCCAGCAGTTTGACCCTTGGGGTTAGCACAGATACGCAGTATTTT

d_call: .
j_call: TRBJ1-3
clone_size: few
v_call: TRBV18
cdr3_aa: CASSPWVASGNTIYF
cdr3_nt: TGTGCCAGCTCACCATGGGTCGCCTCTGGAAACACCATATATTTT

d_call: .
j_call: TRBJ2-7
clone_size: few
v_call: TRBV29-1
cdr3_aa: CSVQGTYEQYF
cdr3_nt: TGCAGCGTTCAAGGGACCTACGAGCAGTACTTC

d_call: TRBD1
j_call: TRBJ1-1
clone_size: .
v_call: TRBV7-3
cdr3_aa: CASSSTGARDTEAFF
cdr3_nt: TGTGCCAGCAGCTCGACAGGGGCCCGGGACACTGAAGCTTTCTTT

d_call: .
j_call: TRBJ2-1
clone_size: many
v_call: TRBV5-4
cdr3_aa: CASSFQRAYNEQFF
cdr3_nt: TGTGCCAGCAGCTTCCAACGGGCTTACAATGAGCAGTTCTTC

d_call: TRBD1
j_call: TRBJ2-3
clone_size: few
v_call: TRBV14
cdr3_aa: CASSQAGTATDTQYF
cdr3_nt: TGTGCCAGCAGCCAAGCCGGGACAGCCACAGATACGCAGTATTTT

d_call: .
j_call: TRBJ2-4
clone_size: few
v_call: TRBV7-9
cdr3_aa: CASSPQGNENIQYF
cdr3_nt: TGTGCCAGCAGCCCCCAGGGTAATGAGAACATTCAGTACTTC

d_call: .
j_call: TRBJ2-3
clone_size: many
v_call: TRBV7-3
cdr3_aa: CASSLTGYGTDTQYF
cdr3_nt: TGTGCCAGCAGCCTCACGGGTTACGGGACAGATACGCAGTATTTT

d_call: .
j_call: TRBJ2-3
clone_size: many
v_call: TRBV29-1
cdr3_aa: CSVGLAQYF
cdr3_nt: TGCAGCGTGGGGTTGGCGCAGTATTTT

d_call: .
j_call: TRBJ1-1
clone_size: few
v_call: TRBV5-1
cdr3_aa: CASSWRENTEAFF
cdr3_nt: TGCGCCAGCAGCTGGAGGGAGAACACTGAAGCTTTCTTT

d_call: .
j_call: TRBJ2-7
clone_size: many
v_call: TRBV11-2
cdr3_aa: CASSLLGGRYEQYF
cdr3_nt: TGTGCCAGCAGCTTACTGGGGGGCCGGTACGAGCAGTACTTC

d_call: .
j_call: TRBJ1-2
clone_size: many
v_call: TRBV18
cdr3_aa: CASSPVSQTYGYTF
cdr3_nt: TGTGCCAGCTCACCCGTTTCCCAGACGTATGGCTACACCTTC

d_call: .
j_call: TRBJ2-7
clone_size: .
v_call: TRBV5-1
cdr3_aa: CASSGGTDPHEQYF
cdr3_nt: TGCGCCAGCAGCGGGGGGACCGACCCCCACGAGCAGTACTTC

d_call: .
j_call: TRBJ2-3
clone_size: few
v_call: TRBV7-3
cdr3_aa: CASSFSSLDTQYF
cdr3_nt: TGTGCCAGCAGCTTCAGTTCCTTAGATACGCAGTATTTT